This passage covers 17 T cell receptor beta chains from one sample sequenced in a study of blood T cell repertoires in COVID-19. Method: immunoSEQ multiplex PCR; TCRdb's copy keeps in-frame clones and lacks some. The repertoire holds about 59,000 clones, with approximately 80% as singletons. The sequenced material came from peripheral blood. These receptor sequences come from a woman in her 70s with acute or convalescent COVID-19.

This clone appeared a few times. The rearrangement links TRBV5-1 to TRBJ1-2, with TRBD1 matching 9 bases. V lost 2 bases and J lost 6; bases outside the gene matches: 5. Looked up from germline, CDR1 is SGHRS and CDR2 is YFSETQ. The length of the CDR3 is 14 residues. CDR3 sequence (DNA): TGCGCCAGCAGCTTAGACAGGGGGATGGATGGCTACACCTTC. Translating gives CASSLDRGMDGYTF. Complete variable domain (other parts from reference TRBV5-1 and TRBJ1-2): KAGVTQTPRYLIKTRGQQVTLSCSPISGHRSVSWYQQTPGQGLQFLFEYFSETQRNKGNFPGRFSGRQFSNSRSEMNVSTLELGDSALYLCASSLDRGMDGYTFGSGTRLTVV.

This clone has a handful of counts. The rearrangement uses TRBV12-5 and TRBJ2-1; tentative D call: TRBD1 (6 bases). Trimming shortened V by 7 bases and J by 2 bases, and 27 bases separated the two germline ends. From germline, CDR1 is LGHNT and CDR2 FRNRAP. The CDR3 has 19 amino acids. The CDR3 nucleotides read TGTGCTAGTGTCCTCGTCGCCAGGGGCCTCTCACCTACCTACAATGAGCAGTTCTTC. It encodes CASVLVARGLSPTYNEQFF.

The chain employs TRBV6-5 and TRBJ1-2, with D uncertain. V gave up 2 bases and J gave up 2 bases, with 6 bases separating them. This CDR3 spans 13 amino acids. Germline V gene data show CDR1 as MNHEY and CDR2 as SVGAGI. The CDR3 here is CASSYGRNYGYTF. The CDR3 DNA reads as TGTGCCAGCAGTTACGGGAGAAACTATGGCTACACCTTC.

The chain links TRBV6-5 to TRBJ1-5, with TRBD1 matching over 7 bases. V dropped 11 bases and J dropped 5; count of bases not matched to a gene: 15. The CDR3 is made up of 15 amino acids. Germline lookup yields CDR1 MNHEY and CDR2 SVGAGI. The CDR3: CAGHCKTGIYQPQHF. CDR3 sequence (DNA): TGTGCCGGCCACTGTAAGACAGGGATCTATCAGCCCCAGCATTTT.

This clone has more than one count but fewer than ten. V usage is TRBV5-4 and J usage is TRBJ1-2, with TRBD1 matching over 9 bases. This CDR3 is 16 amino acids long. Trimming removed 4 bases from V and 4 bases from J; junction bases left unmatched: 11. Germline V gene data show CDR1 as SGHNT and CDR2 as YYREEE (reference sequence). CDR3: CASSTGQGQGGYGYTF. As DNA, the CDR3 is TGTGCCAGCAGCACCGGACAGGGACAGGGAGGCTATGGCTACACCTTC.

This chain links TRBV28 with TRBJ2-7, with D maybe TRBD1 (5 bases). Germline loops: CDR1 MDHEN, CDR2 SYDVKM. The CDR3 is 15 amino acids. Trimming removed 6 bases from V and 2 bases from J, with 17 bases in between. Here the CDR3 reads CASRRRGLTPYEQYF. The CDR3 DNA reads as TGTGCCAGCAGGCGTAGGGGCTTAACTCCCTACGAGCAGTACTTC.

The chain uses TRBV10-3 and TRBJ1-4; 7 bases agree with TRBD1. Trimming took 6 bases from V and 5 from J; bases not matched to a gene: 6. The CDR3 totals 14 residues. The germline gives CDR1 ENHRY, CDR2 SYGVKD. CDR3 sequence: CAIRRDRENEKLFF. CDR3 coding DNA: TGTGCCATCAGGAGGGACAGAGAAAATGAAAAACTGTTTTTT.

The chain couples TRBV4-1 to TRBJ2-2; 9 bases map to TRBD2. The trim removed 6 bases at V and 7 bases at J, leaving 9 bases unmatched. The CDR3 totals 15 residues. Germline CDR1 is MGHRA and CDR2 is YSYEKL. DNA for the CDR3: TGCGCCAGCAGACTCGAGCGGGGGGCCGGCGGGGAGCTGTTTTTT. Translated, it gives CASRLERGAGGELFF.

V gene TRBV6-1 combines with J gene TRBJ1-5; D is possibly TRBD1 (5 bases). This CDR3 has 15 residues. Trimming took 0 bases from V and 8 from J, leaving 14 bases between them. The germline V gene has CDR1 MNHNS and CDR2 SASEGT. In nucleotides, the CDR3 is TGTGCCAGCAGTGAAGCGGTGACGGGGGTAAAGCCCCAGCATTTT. Translating gives CASSEAVTGVKPQHF.

This clone was picked up one time. V and J are TRBV12-3 or TRBV12-4 and TRBJ2-3, with a weak D call TRBD2 (7 bases). Trimming shortened V by 8 bases and J by 4 bases, and 10 bases separated the two germline ends. The CDR3 runs 12 residues. The CDR3 DNA reads as TGTGCCAGCGGCGGGGGCTCAGATACGCAGTATTTT. It translates to CASGGGSDTQYF.

CDR3: CASSATDGAGNTIYF. The CDR3 region has the DNA TGTGCCAGCAGTGCCACCGACGGGGCTGGAAACACCATATATTTT. The chain has TRBV28 and TRBJ1-3; D remains ambiguous. The V end lost 5 bases, the J end lost 2 bases, and 13 bases lay between the germline ends. CDR3 length equals 15 residues. The germline gives CDR1 MDHEN, CDR2 SYDVKM.

A single count supports this clone. The genes are TRBV7-2 and TRBJ2-5, with 8 bases matching TRBD2. The CDR3 length is 17 residues. Looked up from germline, CDR1 is SGHTA and CDR2 is FQGNSA. Trimming cost V 6 bases and J 5 bases; bases outside gene matches: 17. The CDR3 coding sequence is TGTGCCAGCAGTCCCAATCGGGGGGGACCCCCGAGGGAGACCCAGTACTTC. Translation gives CASSPNRGGPPRETQYF.

The chain couples TRBV28 to TRBJ1-2; D is unresolved. The CDR3 is 14 residues long. The germline gives CDR1 MDHEN, CDR2 SYDVKM. Trimming pared 8 bases from V and 2 bases from J, leaving 15 bases between. CDR3 residues: CASGPLPGNYGYTF. The CDR3, as DNA: TGTGCCAGCGGTCCCCTTCCAGGAAACTATGGCTACACCTTC.

This chain uses TRBV28 with TRBJ1-4, with TRBD1 identical over 9 bases. This CDR3 is built from 16 residues. V dropped 4 bases and J dropped 6; count of bases not matched to a gene: 9. Germline CDR1 is MDHEN and CDR2 is SYDVKM. CDR3 in DNA: TGTGCCAGCAGTTCAATACAGGGGGCTGAAGATGAAAAACTGTTTTTT. It yields the protein CASSSIQGAEDEKLFF.

This clone was seen ten or more times. The chain has TRBV6-2 or TRBV6-3 and TRBJ2-3; TRBD1 is a possible D gene (6 bases). V was clipped by 2 bases and J by 4 bases, with 10 bases between them. CDR1 and CDR2 (germline): MNHEY, SVGEGT. This CDR3 is 14 amino acids long. The chain's CDR3 is CASSYITGSDTQYF. The CDR3 DNA follows: TGTGCCAGCAGTTACATTACAGGGTCAGATACGCAGTATTTT.

This sequence joins TRBV5-1 and TRBJ2-1, with 12 bases matching TRBD2. This CDR3 spans 16 amino acids. In germline, CDR1 is SGHRS, CDR2 YFSETQ. V was clipped by 5 bases and J by 10 bases; unmatched bases: 13. In DNA, the CDR3 is TGCGCCAGCAGTCATGGGGAACTAGCGGGGGGTGTGGAGCAGTTCTTC. Its translation is CASSHGELAGGVEQFF.

The rearrangement links TRBV28 to TRBJ1-1, with 7 nucleotides matching TRBD1. Germline CDR1 is MDHEN and CDR2 is SYDVKM. CDR3 length: 15 residues. V lost 2 bases and J lost 3; bases outside the gene matches: 6. The CDR3 region is CASSLPPGQHTEAFF. DNA for the CDR3: TGTGCCAGCAGTTTACCGCCGGGACAGCACACTGAAGCTTTCTTT.